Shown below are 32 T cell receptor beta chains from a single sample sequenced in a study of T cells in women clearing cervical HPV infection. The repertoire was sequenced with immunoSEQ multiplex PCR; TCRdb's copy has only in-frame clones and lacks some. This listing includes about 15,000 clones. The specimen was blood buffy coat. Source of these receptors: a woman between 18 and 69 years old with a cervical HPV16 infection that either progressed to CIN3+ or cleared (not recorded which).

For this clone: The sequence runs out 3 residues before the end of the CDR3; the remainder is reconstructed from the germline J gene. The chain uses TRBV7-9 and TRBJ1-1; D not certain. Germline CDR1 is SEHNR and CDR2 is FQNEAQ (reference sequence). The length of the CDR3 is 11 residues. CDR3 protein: CASREGNEAFF. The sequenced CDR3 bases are TGTGCCAGCAGAGAGGGCAATGAG.

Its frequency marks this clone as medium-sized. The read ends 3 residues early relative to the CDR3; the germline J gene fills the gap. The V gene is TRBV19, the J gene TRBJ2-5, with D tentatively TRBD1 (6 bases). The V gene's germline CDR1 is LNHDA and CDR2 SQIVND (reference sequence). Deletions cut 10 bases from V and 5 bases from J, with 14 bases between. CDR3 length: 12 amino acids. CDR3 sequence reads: CATRQAGETQYF. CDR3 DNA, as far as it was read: TGTGCCACTAGACAGGCAGGCGAGACC.

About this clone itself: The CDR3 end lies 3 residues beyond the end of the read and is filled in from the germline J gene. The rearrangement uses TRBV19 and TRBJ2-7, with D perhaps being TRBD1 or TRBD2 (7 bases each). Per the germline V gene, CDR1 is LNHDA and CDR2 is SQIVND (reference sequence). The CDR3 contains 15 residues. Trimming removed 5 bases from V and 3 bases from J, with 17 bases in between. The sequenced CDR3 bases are TGTGCCAGTAGTGCCAGACAGGGAGGGGGCTACGAG. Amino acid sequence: CASSARQGGGYE. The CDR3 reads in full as CASSARQGGGYEQYF.

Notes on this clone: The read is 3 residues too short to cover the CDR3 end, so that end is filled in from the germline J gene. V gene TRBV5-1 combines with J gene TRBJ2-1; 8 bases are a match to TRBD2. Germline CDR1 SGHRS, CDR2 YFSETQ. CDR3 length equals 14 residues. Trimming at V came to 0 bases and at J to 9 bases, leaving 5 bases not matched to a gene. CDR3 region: CASSLATGRGEQFF. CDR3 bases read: TGCGCCAGCAGCTTGGCAACCGGGAGGGGTGAG.

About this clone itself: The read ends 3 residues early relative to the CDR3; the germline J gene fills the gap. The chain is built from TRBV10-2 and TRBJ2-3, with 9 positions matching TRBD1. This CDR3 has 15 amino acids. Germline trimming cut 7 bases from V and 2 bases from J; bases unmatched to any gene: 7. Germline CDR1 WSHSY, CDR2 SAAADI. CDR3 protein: CASTMTGGFTDTQYF. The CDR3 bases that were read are TGCGCCAGCACCATGACAGGGGGATTCACAGATACG.

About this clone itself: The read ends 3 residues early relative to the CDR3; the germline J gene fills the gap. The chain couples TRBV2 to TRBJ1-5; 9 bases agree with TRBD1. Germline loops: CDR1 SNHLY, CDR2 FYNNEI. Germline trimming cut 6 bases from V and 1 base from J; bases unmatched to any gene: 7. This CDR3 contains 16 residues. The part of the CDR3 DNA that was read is TGTGCCAGCAGCCAACAGGGGGCTAGAAGCAATCAGCCC. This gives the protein CASSQQGARSNQP. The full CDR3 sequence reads CASSQQGARSNQPQHF.

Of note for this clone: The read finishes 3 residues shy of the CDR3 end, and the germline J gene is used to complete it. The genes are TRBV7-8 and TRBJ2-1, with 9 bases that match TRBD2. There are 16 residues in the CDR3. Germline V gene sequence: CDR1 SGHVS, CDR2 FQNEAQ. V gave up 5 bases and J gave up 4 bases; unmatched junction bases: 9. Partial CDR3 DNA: TGTGCCAGCAGCATTTTAGCGGGGGTCCGTTACAATGAG. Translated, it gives CASSILAGVRYNE. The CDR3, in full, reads CASSILAGVRYNEQFF.

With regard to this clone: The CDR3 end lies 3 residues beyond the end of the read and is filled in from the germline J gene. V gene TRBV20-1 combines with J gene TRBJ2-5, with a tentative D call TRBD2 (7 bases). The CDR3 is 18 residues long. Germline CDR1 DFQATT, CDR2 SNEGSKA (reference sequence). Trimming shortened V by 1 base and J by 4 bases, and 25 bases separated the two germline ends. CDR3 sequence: CSARALGGGGTGVETQYF. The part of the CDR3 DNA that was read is TGCAGTGCTAGAGCCCTGGGAGGGGGAGGCACGGGCGTAGAGACC.

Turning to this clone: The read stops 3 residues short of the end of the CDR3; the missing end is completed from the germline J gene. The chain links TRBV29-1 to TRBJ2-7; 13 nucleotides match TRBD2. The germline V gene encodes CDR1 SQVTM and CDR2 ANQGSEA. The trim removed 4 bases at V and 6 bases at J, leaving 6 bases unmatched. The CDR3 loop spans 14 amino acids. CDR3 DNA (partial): TGCAGCGTTGGGGGACTAGCGGGGATCTCCGAG. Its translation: CSVGGLAGISE. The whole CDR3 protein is CSVGGLAGISEQYF.

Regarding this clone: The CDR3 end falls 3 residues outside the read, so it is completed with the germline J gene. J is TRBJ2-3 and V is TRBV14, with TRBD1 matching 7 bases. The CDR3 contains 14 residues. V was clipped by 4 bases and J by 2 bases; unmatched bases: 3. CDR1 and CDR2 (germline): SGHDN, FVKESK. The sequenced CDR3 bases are TGTGCCAGCAGCCCGGGACAGTACACAGATACG. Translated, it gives CASSPGQYTDT. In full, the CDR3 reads CASSPGQYTDTQYF.

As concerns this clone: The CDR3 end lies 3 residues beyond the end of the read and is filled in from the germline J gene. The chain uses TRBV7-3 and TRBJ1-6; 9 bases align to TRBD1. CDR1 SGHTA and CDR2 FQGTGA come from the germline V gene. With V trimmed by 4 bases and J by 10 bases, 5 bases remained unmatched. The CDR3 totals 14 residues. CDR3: CASSSTGGRSPLHF. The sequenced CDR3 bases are TGTGCCAGCAGCTCGACAGGGGGTCGCTCACCC.

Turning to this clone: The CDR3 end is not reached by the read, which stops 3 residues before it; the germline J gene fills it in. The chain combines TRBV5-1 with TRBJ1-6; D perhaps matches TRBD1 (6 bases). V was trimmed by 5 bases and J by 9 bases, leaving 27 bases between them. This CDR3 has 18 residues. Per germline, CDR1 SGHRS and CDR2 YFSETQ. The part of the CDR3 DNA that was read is TGCGCCAGCAGAAACGGGACACCCCTTGGAACATTAGCTTCACCC. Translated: CASRNGTPLGTLASP. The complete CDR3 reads CASRNGTPLGTLASPLHF.

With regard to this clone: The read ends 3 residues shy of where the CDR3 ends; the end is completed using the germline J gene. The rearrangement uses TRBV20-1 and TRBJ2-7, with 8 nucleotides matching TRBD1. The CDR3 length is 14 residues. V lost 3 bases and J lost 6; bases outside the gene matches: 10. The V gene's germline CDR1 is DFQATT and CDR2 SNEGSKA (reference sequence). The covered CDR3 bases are TGCAGTGCTAGTGAGTGGCAGGGGGCGACCGAG. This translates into CSASEWQGATE. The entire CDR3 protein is CSASEWQGATEQYF.

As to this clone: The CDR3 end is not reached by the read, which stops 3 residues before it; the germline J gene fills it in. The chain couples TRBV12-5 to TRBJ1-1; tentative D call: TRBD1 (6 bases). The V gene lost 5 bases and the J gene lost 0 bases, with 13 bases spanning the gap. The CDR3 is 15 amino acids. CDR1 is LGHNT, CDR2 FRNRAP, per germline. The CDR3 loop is CASGRAGVLNTEAFF. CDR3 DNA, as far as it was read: TGTGCTAGTGGTCGCGCAGGGGTGTTGAACACTGAA.

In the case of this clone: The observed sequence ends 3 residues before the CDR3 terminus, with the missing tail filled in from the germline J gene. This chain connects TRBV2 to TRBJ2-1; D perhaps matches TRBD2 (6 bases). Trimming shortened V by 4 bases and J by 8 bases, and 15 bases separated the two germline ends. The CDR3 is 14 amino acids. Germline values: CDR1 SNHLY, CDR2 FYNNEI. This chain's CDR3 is CASSVRGREDEQFF. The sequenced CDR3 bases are TGTGCCAGCAGTGTTCGAGGCAGGGAGGATGAG.

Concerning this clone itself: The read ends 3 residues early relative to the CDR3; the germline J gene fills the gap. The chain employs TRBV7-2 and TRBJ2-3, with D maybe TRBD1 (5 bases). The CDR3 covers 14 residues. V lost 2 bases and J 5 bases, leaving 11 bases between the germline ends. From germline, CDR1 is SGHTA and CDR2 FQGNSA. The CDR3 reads CASSLTRGLDTQYF. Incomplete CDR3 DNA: TGTGCCAGCAGCTTAACAAGGGGCCTAGATACG.

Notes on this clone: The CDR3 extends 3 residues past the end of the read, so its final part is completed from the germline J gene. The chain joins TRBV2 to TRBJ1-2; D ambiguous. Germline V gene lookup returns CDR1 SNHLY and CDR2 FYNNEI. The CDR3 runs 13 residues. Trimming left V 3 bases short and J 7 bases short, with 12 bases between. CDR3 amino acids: CASSENQDGGYTF. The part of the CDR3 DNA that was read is TGTGCCAGCAGTGAGAATCAGGATGGTGGC.

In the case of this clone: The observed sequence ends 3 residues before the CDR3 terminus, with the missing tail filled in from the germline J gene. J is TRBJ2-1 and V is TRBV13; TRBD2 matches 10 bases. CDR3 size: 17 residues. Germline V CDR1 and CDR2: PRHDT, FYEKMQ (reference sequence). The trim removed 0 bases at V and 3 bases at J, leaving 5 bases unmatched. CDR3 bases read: TGTGCCAGCAGCTTAGGTCTTGGACTAGCGGACTACAATGAG. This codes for CASSLGLGLADYNE. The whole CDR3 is CASSLGLGLADYNEQFF. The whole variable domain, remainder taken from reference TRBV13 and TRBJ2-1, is AAGVIQSPRHLIKEKRETATLKCYPIPRHDTVYWYQQGPGQDPQFLISFYEKMQSDKGSIPDRFSAQQFSDYHSELNMSSLELGDSALYFCASSLGLGLADYNEQFFGPGTRLTVL.

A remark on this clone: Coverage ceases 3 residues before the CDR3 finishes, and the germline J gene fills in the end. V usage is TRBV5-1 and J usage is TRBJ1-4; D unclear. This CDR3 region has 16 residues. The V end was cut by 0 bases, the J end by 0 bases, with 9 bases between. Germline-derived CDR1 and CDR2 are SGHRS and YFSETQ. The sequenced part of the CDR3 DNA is TGCGCCAGCAGCTTGGTAATCTCAGCAACTAATGAAAAA. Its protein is CASSLVISATNEK. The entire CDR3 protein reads CASSLVISATNEKLFF.

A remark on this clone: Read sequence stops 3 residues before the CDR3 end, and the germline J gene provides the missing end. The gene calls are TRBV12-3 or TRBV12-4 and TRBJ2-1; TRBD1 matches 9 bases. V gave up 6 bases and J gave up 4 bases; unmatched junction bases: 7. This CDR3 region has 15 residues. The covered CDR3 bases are TGTGCCAGCAGATTTACAGGGGGCGATTACAATGAG. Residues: CASRFTGGDYNE. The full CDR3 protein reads CASRFTGGDYNEQFF.

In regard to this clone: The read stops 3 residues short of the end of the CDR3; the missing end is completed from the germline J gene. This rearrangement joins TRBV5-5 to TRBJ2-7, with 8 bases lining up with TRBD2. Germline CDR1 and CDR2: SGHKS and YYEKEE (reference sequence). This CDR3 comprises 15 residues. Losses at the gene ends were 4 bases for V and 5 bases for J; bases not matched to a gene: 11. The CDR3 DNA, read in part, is TGTGCCAGCAGCCTGGGGACTAGTAAATTCAACGAG. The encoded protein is CASSLGTSKFNE. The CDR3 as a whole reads CASSLGTSKFNEQYF.

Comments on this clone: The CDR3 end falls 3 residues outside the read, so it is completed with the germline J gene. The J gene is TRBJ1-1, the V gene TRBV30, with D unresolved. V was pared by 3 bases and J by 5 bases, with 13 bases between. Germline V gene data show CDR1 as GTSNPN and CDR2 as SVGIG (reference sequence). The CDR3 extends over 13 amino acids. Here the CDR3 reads CAWSRGVPTEAFF. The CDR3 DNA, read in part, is TGTGCCTGGAGCCGCGGGGTTCCTACTGAA.

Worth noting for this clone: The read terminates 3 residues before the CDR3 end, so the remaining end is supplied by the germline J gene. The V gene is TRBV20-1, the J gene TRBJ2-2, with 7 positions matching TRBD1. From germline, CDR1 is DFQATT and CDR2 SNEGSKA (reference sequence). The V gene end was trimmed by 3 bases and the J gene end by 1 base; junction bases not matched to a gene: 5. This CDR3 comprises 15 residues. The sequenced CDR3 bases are TGCAGTGCTAGTCTGGCAGGGGGGAACACCGGGGAG. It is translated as CSASLAGGNTGE. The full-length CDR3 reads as CSASLAGGNTGELFF.

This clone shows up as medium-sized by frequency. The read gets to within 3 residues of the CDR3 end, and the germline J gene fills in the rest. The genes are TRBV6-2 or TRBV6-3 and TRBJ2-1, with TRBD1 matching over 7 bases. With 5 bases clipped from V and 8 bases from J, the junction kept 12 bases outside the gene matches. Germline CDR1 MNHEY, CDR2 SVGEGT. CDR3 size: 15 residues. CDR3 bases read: TGTGCCAGCAGTGACAGGGAAAAGGGGTGGGATGAG. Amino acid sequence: CASSDREKGWDE. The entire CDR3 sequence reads CASSDREKGWDEQFF.

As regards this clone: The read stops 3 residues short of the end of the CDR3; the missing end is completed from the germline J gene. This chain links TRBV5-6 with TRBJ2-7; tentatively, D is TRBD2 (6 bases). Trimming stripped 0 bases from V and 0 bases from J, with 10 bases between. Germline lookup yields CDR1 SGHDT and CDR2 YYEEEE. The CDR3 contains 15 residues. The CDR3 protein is CASSLGGVSSYEQYF. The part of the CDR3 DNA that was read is TGTGCCAGCAGCTTGGGGGGGGTTAGCTCCTACGAG.

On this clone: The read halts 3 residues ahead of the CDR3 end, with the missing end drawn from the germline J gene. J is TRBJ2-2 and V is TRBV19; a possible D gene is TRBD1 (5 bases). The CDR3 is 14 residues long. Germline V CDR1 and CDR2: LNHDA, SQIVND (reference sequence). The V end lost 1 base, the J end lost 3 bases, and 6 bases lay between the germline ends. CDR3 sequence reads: CASSIVGDTGELFF. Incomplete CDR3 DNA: TGTGCCAGTAGTATAGTAGGGGACACCGGGGAG.

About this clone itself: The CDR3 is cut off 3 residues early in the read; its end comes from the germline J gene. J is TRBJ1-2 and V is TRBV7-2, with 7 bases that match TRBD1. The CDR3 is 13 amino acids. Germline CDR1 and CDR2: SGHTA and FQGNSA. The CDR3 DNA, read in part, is TGTGCCAGCAGCTCACAACCGGGACAGCAC. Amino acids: CASSSQPGQH. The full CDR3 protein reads CASSSQPGQHYTF.

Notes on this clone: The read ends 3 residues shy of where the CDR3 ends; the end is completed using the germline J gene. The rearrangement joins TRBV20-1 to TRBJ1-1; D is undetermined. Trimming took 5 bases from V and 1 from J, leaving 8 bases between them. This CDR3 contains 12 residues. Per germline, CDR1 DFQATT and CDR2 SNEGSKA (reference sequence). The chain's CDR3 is CSAGSGNTEAFF. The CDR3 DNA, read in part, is TGCAGTGCTGGGAGCGGGAACACTGAA.

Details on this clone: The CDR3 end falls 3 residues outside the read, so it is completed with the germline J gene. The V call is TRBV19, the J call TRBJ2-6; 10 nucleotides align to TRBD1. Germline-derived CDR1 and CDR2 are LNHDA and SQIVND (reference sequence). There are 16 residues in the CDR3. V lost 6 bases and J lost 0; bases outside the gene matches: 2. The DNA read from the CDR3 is TGTGCCAGTAGCCGGACAGGGGGCTCTGGGGCCAACGTC. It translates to CASSRTGGSGANV. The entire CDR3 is CASSRTGGSGANVLTF.

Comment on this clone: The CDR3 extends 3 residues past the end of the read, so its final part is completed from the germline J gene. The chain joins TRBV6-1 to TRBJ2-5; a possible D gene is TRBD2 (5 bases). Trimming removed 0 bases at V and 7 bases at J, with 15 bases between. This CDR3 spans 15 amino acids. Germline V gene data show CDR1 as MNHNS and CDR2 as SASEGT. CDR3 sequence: CASSEASGPVGTQYF. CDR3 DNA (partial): TGTGCCAGCAGTGAAGCGAGCGGCCCCGTGGGGACC.

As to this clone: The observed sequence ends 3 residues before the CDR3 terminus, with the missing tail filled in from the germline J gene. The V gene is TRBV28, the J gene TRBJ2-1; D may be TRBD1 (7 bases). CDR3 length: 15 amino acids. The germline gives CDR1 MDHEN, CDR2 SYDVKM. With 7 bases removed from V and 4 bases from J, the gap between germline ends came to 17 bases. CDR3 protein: CASTTWPGGYNEQFF. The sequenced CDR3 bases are TGTGCCAGCACTACCTGGCCAGGGGGGTACAATGAG.

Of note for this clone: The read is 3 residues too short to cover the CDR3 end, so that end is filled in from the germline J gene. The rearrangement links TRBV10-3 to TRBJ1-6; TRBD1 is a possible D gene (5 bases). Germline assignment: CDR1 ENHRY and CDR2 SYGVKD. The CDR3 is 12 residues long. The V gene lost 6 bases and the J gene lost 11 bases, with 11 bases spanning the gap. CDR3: CAIRSTVAPLHF. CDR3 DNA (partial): TGTGCCATCAGGTCGACAGTAGCACCC.